This TCR beta chain was observed in a study of Graves' ophthalmopathy and Graves' hyperthyroidism. Trimming removed 8 bases from V and 6 bases from J, with 17 bases in between. Germline V gives CDR1 LNHDA, CDR2 SQIVND (reference sequence). This CDR3 is built from 15 residues. Overall study findings and caveats: Sensitivity of approximately 66% and specificity of around 72% were achieved by the model that predicted ophthalmopathy progression. Built on 13 signatures, a model told ophthalmopathy apart from stable hyperthyroidism with roughly 88% sensitivity and around 80% specificity.

With regard to this clonotype: Its antigen remains unidentified.

Symptoms, serum thyroxine and TRAb, thyroid ultrasound, and orbital computed tomography formed the diagnostic basis. Amplifying from RNA transcripts, the study obtained TCR beta CDR3 regions. HTBI primers were used in a first-round RT-PCR, which preceded a second-round multiplex PCR. TCRdb reanalysed the multiplex PCR reads using MiXCR and keeps one entry per CDR3 protein. The sample consists of about 1.2 million distinct CDR3 sequences, around a third of them appearing once. The receptor comes from an adult man with Graves' hyperthyroidism. Sequencing was carried out using peripheral blood or thyroid tissue (not recorded which). The V gene is TRBV19, the J gene TRBJ1-6, with D possibly being TRBD1 (5 bases). The CDR3 coding sequence is TGTGCCAGTTTAGACGGGGCTCTTAGTAATTCACCCCTCCACTTT. Protein: CASLDGALSNSPLHF.